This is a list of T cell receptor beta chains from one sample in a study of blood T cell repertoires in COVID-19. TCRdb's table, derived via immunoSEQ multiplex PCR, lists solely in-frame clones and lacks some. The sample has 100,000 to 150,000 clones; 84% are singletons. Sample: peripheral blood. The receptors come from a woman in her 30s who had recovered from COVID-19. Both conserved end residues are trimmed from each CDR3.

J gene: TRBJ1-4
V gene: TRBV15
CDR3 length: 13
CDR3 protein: ATSRGDSFDEKLF

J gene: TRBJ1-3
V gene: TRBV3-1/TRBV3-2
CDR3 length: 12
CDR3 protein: ASSRGGSGNTIY

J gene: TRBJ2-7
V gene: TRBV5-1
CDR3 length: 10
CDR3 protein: ASSWGQGEQY

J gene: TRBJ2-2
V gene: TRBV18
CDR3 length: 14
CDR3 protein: ASSPGQRANTGELF

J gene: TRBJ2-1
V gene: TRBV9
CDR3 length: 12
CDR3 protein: ASSVSGRISEQF

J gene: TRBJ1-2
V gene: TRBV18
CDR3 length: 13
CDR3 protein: ASSPFPQDNYGYT

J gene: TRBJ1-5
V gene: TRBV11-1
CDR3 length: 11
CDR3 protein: ASSLGEGQPQH

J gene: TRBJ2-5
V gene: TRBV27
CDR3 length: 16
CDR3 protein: ASSKVKTPNSGRETQY

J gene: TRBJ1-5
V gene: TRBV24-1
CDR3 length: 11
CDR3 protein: ATSATSHQPQH

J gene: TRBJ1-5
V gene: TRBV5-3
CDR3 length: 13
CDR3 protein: ARSYPSRGTQPQH

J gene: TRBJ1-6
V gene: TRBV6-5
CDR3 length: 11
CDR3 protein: ASSYGDRWALH

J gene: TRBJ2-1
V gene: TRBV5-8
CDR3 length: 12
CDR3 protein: ASSPGHRDNEQF

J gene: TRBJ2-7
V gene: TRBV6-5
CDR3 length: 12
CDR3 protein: ASSPGDRGREQY

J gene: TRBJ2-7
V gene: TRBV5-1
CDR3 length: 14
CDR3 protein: ASSFQRLAGGSEQY

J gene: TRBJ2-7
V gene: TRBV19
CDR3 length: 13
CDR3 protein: ASTKGTSGTYEQY

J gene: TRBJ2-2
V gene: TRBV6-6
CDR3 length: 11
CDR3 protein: ASRASGAGELF

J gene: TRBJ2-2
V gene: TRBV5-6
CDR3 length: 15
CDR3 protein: ASSLGRLAGTTGELF

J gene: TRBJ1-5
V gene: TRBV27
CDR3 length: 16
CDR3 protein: ASSLKPSGTGGNQPQH

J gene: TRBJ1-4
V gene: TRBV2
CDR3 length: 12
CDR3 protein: ASQPGQGNEKLF

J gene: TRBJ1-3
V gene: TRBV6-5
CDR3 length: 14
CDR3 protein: ASSYHSGISGNTIY

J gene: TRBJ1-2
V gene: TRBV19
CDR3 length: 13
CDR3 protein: ASSVDRRSNYGYT

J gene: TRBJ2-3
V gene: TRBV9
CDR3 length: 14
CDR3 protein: ASSVRGTGSTDTQY

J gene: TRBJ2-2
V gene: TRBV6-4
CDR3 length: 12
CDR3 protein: ASSLRGDTGELF

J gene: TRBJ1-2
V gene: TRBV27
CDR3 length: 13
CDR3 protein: ASSFLGQGNYGYT

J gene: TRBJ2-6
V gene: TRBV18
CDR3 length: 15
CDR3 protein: ASSSTGGVGGANVLT

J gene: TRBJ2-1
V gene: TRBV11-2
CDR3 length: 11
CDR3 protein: ASSLRTDNEQF

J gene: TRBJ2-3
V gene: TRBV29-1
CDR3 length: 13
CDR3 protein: SVELAALPTDTQY

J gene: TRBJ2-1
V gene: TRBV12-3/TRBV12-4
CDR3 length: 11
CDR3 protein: ASSISGSGEQF

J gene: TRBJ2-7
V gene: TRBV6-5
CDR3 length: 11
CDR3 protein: ASSRGHIYEQY

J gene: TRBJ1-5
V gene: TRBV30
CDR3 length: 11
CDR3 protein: AWTPRSGQPQH

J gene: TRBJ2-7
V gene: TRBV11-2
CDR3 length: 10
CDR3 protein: ASSYDSGLQY

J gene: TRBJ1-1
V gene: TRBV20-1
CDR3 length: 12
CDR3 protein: SASIPGQGGEAF

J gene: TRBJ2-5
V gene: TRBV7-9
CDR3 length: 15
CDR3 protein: ASSLPIGTGGAETQY

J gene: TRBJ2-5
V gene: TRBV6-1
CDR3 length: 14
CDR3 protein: ASSAPQGLGEETQY

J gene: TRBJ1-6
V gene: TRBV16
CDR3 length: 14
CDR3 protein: ASSHSGTGYGSPLH

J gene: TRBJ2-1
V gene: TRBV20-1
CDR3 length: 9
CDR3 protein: GFVSSGFSF

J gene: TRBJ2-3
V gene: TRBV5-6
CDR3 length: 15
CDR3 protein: ASSLGLAGGKTDTQY

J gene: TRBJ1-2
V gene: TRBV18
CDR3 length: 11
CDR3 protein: ASSRGQKDGYT

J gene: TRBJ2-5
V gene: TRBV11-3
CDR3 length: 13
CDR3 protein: ASSLDSRARETQY

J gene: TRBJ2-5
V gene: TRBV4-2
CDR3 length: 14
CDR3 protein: ASSARPGQGEETQY

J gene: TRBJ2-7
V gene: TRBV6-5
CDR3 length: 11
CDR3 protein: ASSYKEAREQY